These 6 T cell receptor beta chains share one sample of origin, sequenced in a study of blood T cell repertoires in COVID-19. The protocol was immunoSEQ multiplex PCR, while the TCRdb copy is restricted to in-frame clones and leaves out a portion. In the table there are approximately 460,000 clones, 80% to 90% of which are singletons. Sequenced: peripheral blood. The origin of the receptors is a man younger than 35 with COVID-19, enrolled during active disease.

The chain uses TRBV4-2 and TRBJ2-1, with 10 bases lining up with TRBD2. The germline CDR1 and CDR2 sequences are LGHNA and YNFKEQ. The CDR3 is 16 amino acids. The V segment lost 3 bases and the J segment 2 bases; nucleotides outside the gene matches: 4. CDR3 DNA sequence: TGTGCCAGCAGCCATTGGAGCGGGGGGGCCTACAATGAGCAGTTCTTC. Its translation is CASSHWSGGAYNEQFF.

The chain recombines TRBV6-1 with TRBJ2-1, with unresolved D. From germline, CDR1 is MNHNS and CDR2 SASEGT. The CDR3 runs 13 residues. V lost 2 bases and J lost 4, with 6 bases in between. The CDR3 reads CASSESQYNEQFF. CDR3 nucleotides: TGTGCCAGCAGTGAATCGCAGTACAATGAGCAGTTCTTC.

The count of this clone is one. The rearrangement uses TRBV6-5 and TRBJ2-3, with TRBD2 as a possible D gene (6 bases). V was clipped by 2 bases and J by 5 bases, with 11 bases between them. The CDR3 covers 14 residues. From germline, CDR1 is MNHEY and CDR2 SVGAGI. The chain's CDR3 is CASSYGLGGDTQYF. The CDR3 coding sequence is TGTGCCAGCAGTTACGGTCTGGGGGGAGATACGCAGTATTTT.

The chain recombines TRBV7-9 with TRBJ2-1; 7 nucleotides match TRBD2. Germline CDR1 reads SEHNR; CDR2 reads FQNEAQ (reference sequence). CDR3 length: 11 residues. The ends lost 6 bases at V and 9 bases at J; junction bases unmatched: 2. In nucleotides, the CDR3 is TGTGCCAGCAGATCGGGAGGTGAGCAGTTCTTC. This gives the protein CASRSGGEQFF. Supplemented by reference TRBV7-9 and TRBJ2-1, the full variable domain reads DTGVSQNPRHKITKRGQNVTFRCDPISEHNRLYWYRQTLGQGPEFLTYFQNEAQLEKSRLLSDRFSAERPKGSFSTLEIQRTEQGDSAMYLCASRSGGEQFFGPGTRLTVL.

The chain uses TRBV19 and TRBJ1-1; TRBD1 matches 7 bases. The CDR3 loop spans 15 amino acids. From germline, CDR1 is LNHDA and CDR2 SQIVND (reference sequence). Unmatched junction bases numbered 11, after V lost 5 bases and J lost 5 bases. CDR3 loop: CASSLIQGRRTEAFF. The CDR3, as DNA: TGTGCCAGTAGTCTGATACAGGGGAGGAGAACTGAAGCTTTCTTT. Filled out from reference TRBV19 and TRBJ1-1, the complete variable domain reads DGGITQSPKYLFRKEGQNVTLSCEQNLNHDAMYWYRQDPGQGLRLIYYSQIVNDFQKGDIAEGYSVSREKKESFPLTVTSAQKNPTAFYLCASSLIQGRRTEAFFGQGTRLTVV.

The chain links TRBV13 to TRBJ2-1; D is undetermined. CDR3 length equals 12 residues. The germline V gene encodes CDR1 PRHDT and CDR2 FYEKMQ (reference sequence). V dropped 7 bases and J dropped 6 bases, with 10 bases sitting between them. CDR3: CASTFSGNEQFF. Here the CDR3 DNA reads TGTGCCAGCACCTTCTCGGGCAATGAGCAGTTCTTC.